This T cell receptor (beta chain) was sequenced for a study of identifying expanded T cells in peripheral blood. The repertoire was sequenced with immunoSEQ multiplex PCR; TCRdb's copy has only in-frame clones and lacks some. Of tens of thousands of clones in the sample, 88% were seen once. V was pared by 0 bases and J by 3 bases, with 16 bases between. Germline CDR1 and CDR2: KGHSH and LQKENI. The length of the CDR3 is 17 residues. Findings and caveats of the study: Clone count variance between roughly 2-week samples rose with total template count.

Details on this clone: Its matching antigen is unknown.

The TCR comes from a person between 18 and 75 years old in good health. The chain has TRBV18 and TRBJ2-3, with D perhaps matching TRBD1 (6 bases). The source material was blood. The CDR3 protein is CASSPPSRTAQTDTQYF. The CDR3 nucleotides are TGTGCCAGCTCACCACCGAGTCGGACAGCACAGACAGATACGCAGTATTTT.